The clone carrying this T cell receptor (beta chain) was recorded many times. What it binds is unknown. Molecular barcoding with unique molecular identifiers was used for the TCRbeta library. TCRdb re-derived calls from the PCR reads in MiXCR, one entry per CDR3 protein. This table has approximately 190,000 distinct CDR3 sequences, 6.3% appearing once. V was trimmed by 7 bases and J by 4 bases, leaving 14 bases between them. Germline-derived CDR1 and CDR2 are SQVTM and ANQGSEA. CDR3 length: 12 amino acids. This entry belongs to a study of T-cell reconstitution after alpha-beta-depleted transplantation in children. Study results and caveats: It was newly produced T cells that mostly accounted for T-cell counts and diversity one year after transplant. Expanded graft clones, several hundred of them, were reportedly the source of alpha-beta T cells about two months after transplant.

The TCR originated in a girl in the first two years of life with combined immunodeficiency, due to receive a stem cell transplant. Sequenced material: PBMCs, taken before TCRalphabeta/CD19-depleted stem cell transplant. The V and J genes are TRBV29-1 and TRBJ2-7; no clear D. CDR3: CSAINRAYEQYF. As DNA, the CDR3 is TGCAGCGCCATAAATCGAGCGTACGAGCAGTACTTC.